This T cell receptor beta chain originates from a study of CD8+ T cells in alopecia areata. This clone has only one observation. Treatment given: oral pan-JAK inhibitor, 5-10 mg twice daily. This CDR3 is built from 15 residues. V was pared by 7 bases and J by 6 bases, with 10 bases of the junction left unmatched. Germline-derived CDR1 and CDR2 are SQVTM and ANQGSEA. TCR sequencing used cDNA made by reverse transcription of extracted RNA. Generated by immunoSEQ multiplex PCR, the TCRdb table keeps only in-frame clones and is missing some. This sample has around 200,000 clones, with 64% found just once. The gene calls are TRBV29-1 and TRBJ2-3, with 13 bases lining up with TRBD2. This TCR came from a human donor with alopecia areata. The specimen was CD4+ T cells sorted from blood, collected at week 4, from a patient treated with tofacitinib. CDR3 sequence (DNA): TGCAGCGCTGCATTGACTAGCGGGGGGCAGGATACGCAGTATTTT. This encodes CSAALTSGGQDTQYF.